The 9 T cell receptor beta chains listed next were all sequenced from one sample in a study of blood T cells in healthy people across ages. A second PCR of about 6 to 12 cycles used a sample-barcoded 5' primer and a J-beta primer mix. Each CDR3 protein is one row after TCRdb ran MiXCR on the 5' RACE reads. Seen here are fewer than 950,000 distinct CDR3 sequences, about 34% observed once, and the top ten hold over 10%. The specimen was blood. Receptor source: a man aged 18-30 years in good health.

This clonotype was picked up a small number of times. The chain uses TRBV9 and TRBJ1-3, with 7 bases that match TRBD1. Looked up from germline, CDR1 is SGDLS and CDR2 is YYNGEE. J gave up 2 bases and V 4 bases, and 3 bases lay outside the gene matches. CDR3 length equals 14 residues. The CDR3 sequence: CASSLRGTGNTIYF. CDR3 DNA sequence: TGTGCCAGCAGCCTCAGGGGGACTGGAAACACCATATATTTT.

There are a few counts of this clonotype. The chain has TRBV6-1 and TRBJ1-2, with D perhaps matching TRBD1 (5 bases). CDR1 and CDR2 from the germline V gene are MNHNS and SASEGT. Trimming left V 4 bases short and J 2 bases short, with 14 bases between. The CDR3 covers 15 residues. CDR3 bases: TGTGCCAGCAGTGTGGGGCTGCTCGGAAACTATGGCTACACCTTC. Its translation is CASSVGLLGNYGYTF.

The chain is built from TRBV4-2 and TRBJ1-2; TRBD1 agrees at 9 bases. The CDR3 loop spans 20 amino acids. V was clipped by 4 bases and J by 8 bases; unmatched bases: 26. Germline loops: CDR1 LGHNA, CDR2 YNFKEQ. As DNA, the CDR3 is TGTGCCAGCAGCCTAAAATGGGGGCCCGGGACAGGGACGGGGCAGGGCGGCTACACCTTC. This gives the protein CASSLKWGPGTGTGQGGYTF.

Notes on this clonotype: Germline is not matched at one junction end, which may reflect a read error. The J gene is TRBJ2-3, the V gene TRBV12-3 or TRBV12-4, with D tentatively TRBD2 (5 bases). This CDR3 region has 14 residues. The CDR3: CASSPGISADMQYF. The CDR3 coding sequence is TGTGCCAGCAGCCCTGGGATTAGCGCAGATATGCAGTATTTT.

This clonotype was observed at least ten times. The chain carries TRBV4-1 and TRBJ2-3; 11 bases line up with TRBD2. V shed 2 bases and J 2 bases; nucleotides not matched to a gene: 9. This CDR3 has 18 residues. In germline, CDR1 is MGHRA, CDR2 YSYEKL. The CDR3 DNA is TGCGCCAGCAGCCAAAGGCGGCTAGCGGGGGGAGACACAGATACGCAGTATTTT. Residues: CASSQRRLAGGDTDTQYF.

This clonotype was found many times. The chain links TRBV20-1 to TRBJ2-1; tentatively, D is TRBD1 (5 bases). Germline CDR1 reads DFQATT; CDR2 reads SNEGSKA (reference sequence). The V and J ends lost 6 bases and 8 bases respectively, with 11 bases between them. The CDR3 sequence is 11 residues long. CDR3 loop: CSASKGDEQFF. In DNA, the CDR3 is TGCAGTGCCTCAAAAGGGGATGAGCAGTTCTTC.

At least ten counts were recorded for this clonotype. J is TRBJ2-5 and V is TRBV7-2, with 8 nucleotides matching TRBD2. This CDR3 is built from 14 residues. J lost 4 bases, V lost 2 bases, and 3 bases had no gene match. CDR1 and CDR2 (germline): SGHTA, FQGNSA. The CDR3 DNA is TGTGCCAGCAGCTTAACGGGGGGGCTAGAGACCCAGTACTTC. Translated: CASSLTGGLETQYF.

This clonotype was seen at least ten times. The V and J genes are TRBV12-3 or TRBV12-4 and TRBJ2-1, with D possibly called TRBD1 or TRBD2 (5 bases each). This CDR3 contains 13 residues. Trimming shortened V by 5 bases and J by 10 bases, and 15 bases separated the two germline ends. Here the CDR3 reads CASSAGRAGEQFF. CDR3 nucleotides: TGTGCCAGCAGTGCGGGCAGGGCAGGGGAGCAGTTCTTC.

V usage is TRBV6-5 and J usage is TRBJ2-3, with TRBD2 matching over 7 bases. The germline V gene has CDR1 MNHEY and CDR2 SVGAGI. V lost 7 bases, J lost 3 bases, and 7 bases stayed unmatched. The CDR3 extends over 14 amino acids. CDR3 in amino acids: CASTSFGGTDTQYF. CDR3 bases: TGTGCCAGCACCTCGTTCGGGGGGACAGATACGCAGTATTTT.